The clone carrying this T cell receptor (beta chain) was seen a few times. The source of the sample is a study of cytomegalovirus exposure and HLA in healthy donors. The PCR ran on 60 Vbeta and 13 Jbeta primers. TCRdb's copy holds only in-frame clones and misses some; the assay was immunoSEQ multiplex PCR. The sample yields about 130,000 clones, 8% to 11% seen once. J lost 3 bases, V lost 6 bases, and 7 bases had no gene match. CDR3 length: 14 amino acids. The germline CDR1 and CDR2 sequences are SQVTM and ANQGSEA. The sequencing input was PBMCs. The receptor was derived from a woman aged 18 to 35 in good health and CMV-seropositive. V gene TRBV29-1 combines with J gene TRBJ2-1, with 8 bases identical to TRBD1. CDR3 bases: TGCAGCGTGGTACCGGGACAGGACTACAATGAGCAGTTCTTC. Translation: CSVVPGQDYNEQFF.